These 20 T cell receptor beta chains originate from one sample sequenced in a study of Ad26.COV2.S vaccination and SARS-CoV-2 variants. Only in-frame clones appear in the TCRdb table, and some are missing; sequencing was by immunoSEQ multiplex PCR. Seen here are roughly 380,000 clones, 88% observed once, and the top ten hold less than 4.5%. Treatment: some 20 received Ad26.COV2.S at low or high dose, single or two shots; 5 received placebo; per-sample allocation not given. Following the first vaccine or placebo injection, samples were taken on day 63. The input for sequencing was peripheral blood, taken in a trial of Ad26.COV2.S vaccine versus placebo. These receptors all come from a person aged 18 to 65 who received the Ad26.COV2.S COVID-19 vaccine or a placebo.

This clone came up a few times. A read error may produce the germline difference seen at one junction end. V is TRBV7-7 and J is TRBJ2-1; perhaps TRBD2 as D (7 bases). CDR1 SSHAT and CDR2 FNYEAQ come from the germline V gene (reference sequence). CDR3 length: 15 amino acids. CDR3 amino acids: CASSLEGGANNEQFF. Here the CDR3 DNA reads TGTGCTAGCAGCTTAGAGGGGGGGGCCAACAATGAGCAGTTCTTC.

The genes are TRBV7-2 and TRBJ2-7; 10 positions match TRBD2. The CDR3 has 16 residues. The junction had 7 bases not matched to a gene; V was cut back by 5 bases and J by 0 bases. Germline assignment: CDR1 SGHTA and CDR2 FQGNSA. The CDR3 sequence: CASSRNLAGDSYEQYF. CDR3 in DNA: TGTGCCAGCAGCCGCAACCTAGCGGGGGACTCCTACGAGCAGTACTTC.

The V gene is TRBV7-9, the J gene TRBJ2-7, with 7 nucleotides matching TRBD1. Per the germline V gene, CDR1 is SEHNR and CDR2 is FQNEAQ (reference sequence). The CDR3 is 15 residues long. V was pared by 3 bases and J by 2 bases, with 7 bases of the junction left unmatched. This chain's CDR3 is CASSFGTAGPYEQYF. Here the CDR3 DNA reads TGTGCCAGCAGCTTCGGGACAGCCGGGCCCTACGAGCAGTACTTC.

V and J are TRBV6-5 and TRBJ1-3; maybe TRBD1 (6 bases). The CDR3 spans 15 residues. The germline CDR1 and CDR2 sequences are MNHEY and SVGAGI. The V end lost 5 bases, the J end lost 7 bases, and 18 bases lay between the germline ends. CDR3 in amino acids: CASSSRVQGTNTIYF. CDR3 coding DNA: TGTGCCAGCAGTAGCCGCGTACAGGGTACGAACACCATATATTTT.

The rearrangement joins TRBV19 to TRBJ1-1; D gene unclear. Germline CDR1 reads LNHDA; CDR2 reads SQIVND (reference sequence). V was shortened by 5 bases and J by 2 bases, with 15 bases between the two germline ends. The CDR3 has 15 residues. In DNA form, the CDR3 reads TGTGCCAGTAGTCCCCCCCCCGGGCTCAACACTGAAGCTTTCTTT. Translating gives CASSPPPGLNTEAFF.

V and J are TRBV5-1 and TRBJ1-2; D is uncertain. V was cut by 1 base and J by 0 bases, with 7 bases left in between. The CDR3 is made up of 14 amino acids. Germline loops: CDR1 SGHRS, CDR2 YFSETQ. The CDR3 nucleotides read TGCGCCAGCAGCTTGCCGGGGACTAACTATGGCTACACCTTC. This translates into CASSLPGTNYGYTF.

The chain couples TRBV6-5 to TRBJ2-4, with 8 bases lining up with TRBD1. Germline V lookup: CDR1 MNHEY, CDR2 SVGAGI. V trimming: 6 bases; J trimming: 3 bases; junction bases outside the gene matches: 4. This CDR3 region has 14 residues. This chain's CDR3 is CASRTGADKNIQYF. In DNA, the CDR3 is TGTGCCAGCAGGACAGGGGCGGACAAAAACATTCAGTACTTC.

This sequence joins TRBV10-2 and TRBJ2-5; D gene unclear. The CDR3 totals 12 residues. Germline V gene data show CDR1 as WSHSY and CDR2 as SAAADI. Trimming took off 0 bases at V and 5 bases at J, with 4 bases between the two ends. The DNA of the CDR3 is TGCGCCAGCAGTGAGTCGATGGAGACCCAGTACTTC. The encoded protein is CASSESMETQYF.

The chain recombines TRBV4-1 with TRBJ2-5, with D possibly matching TRBD2 (5 bases). CDR1 is MGHRA and CDR2 is YSYEKL in the germline V gene. The CDR3 is 16 residues long. V lost 3 bases, J lost 5 bases, and 19 bases lay in between. The CDR3 loop reads CASSHVRTPTQETQYF. CDR3 DNA: TGCGCCAGCAGCCACGTGCGGACTCCCACCCAGGAGACCCAGTACTTC.

This sequence joins TRBV9 and TRBJ2-6, with 10 positions matching TRBD1. V was clipped by 2 bases and J by 2 bases; unmatched bases: 1. Germline CDR1 SGDLS, CDR2 YYNGEE. The CDR3 runs to 16 residues. CDR3 sequence (DNA): TGTGCCAGCAGCGTGGGGACAGGGGCTGGGGCCAACGTCCTGACTTTC. Translating gives CASSVGTGAGANVLTF.

V is TRBV3-1 (or the pseudogene TRBV3-2) and J is TRBJ2-1; the D call may be TRBD1 or TRBD2 (5 bases each). The CDR3 sequence is 14 residues long. Germline V gives CDR1 LGHDT, CDR2 YNNKEL (reference sequence). Trimming removed 4 bases from V and 10 bases from J, with 17 bases in between. The CDR3 sequence is CASSPRGFVVEQFF. CDR3 DNA sequence: TGTGCCAGCAGCCCCCGGGGCTTCGTAGTGGAGCAGTTCTTC.

The chain uses TRBV3-1 (or the pseudogene TRBV3-2) and TRBJ1-2; D call uncertain. The CDR3 length is 12 residues. The germline V gene has CDR1 LGHDT and CDR2 YNNKEL (reference sequence). The germline V and J ends were trimmed by 1 base and 3 bases, with 3 bases remaining between them. This CDR3 reads CASSQADYGYTF. The DNA for the CDR3 is TGTGCCAGCAGCCAAGCTGACTATGGCTACACCTTC.

This clone was detected only once. The genes are TRBV6-5 and TRBJ2-7; D might be TRBD1 (5 bases). From germline, CDR1 is MNHEY and CDR2 SVGAGI. Trimming removed 6 bases from V and 2 bases from J, with 14 bases in between. CDR3 size: 14 residues. The CDR3: CASRLRVGAYEQYF. In DNA form, the CDR3 reads TGTGCCAGCAGGCTCAGGGTTGGGGCCTACGAGCAGTACTTC.

The rearrangement joins TRBV6-5 to TRBJ1-5; 7 bases match TRBD1. CDR1 and CDR2 (germline): MNHEY, SVGAGI. CDR3 size: 15 residues. The trim removed 6 bases at V and 9 bases at J, leaving 14 bases unmatched. The CDR3 DNA sequence: TGTGCCAGCAGACAGGACAGGCGCGAATGGGGGCCCCAGCATTTT. This gives the protein CASRQDRREWGPQHF.

The rearrangement links TRBV12-3 or TRBV12-4 to TRBJ1-2, with D perhaps matching TRBD1 (6 bases). Trimming removed 3 bases at V and 5 bases at J, with 7 bases between. The CDR3 loop spans 12 amino acids. The CDR3 DNA sequence: TGTGCCAGCAGTTTGGGACATTATGGCTACACCTTC. This encodes CASSLGHYGYTF.

The genes are TRBV4-3 and TRBJ1-1, with D perhaps TRBD1 (5 bases). The V end lost 5 bases, the J end lost 3 bases, and 7 bases lay between the germline ends. The CDR3 loop spans 12 amino acids. Germline CDR1 reads LGHNA; CDR2 reads YSLEER. The DNA for the CDR3 is TGCGCCAGCAGCTGGGGGGACACTGAAGCTTTCTTT. Residues: CASSWGDTEAFF.

The chain recombines TRBV18 with TRBJ2-3; D uncertain. CDR3 length: 15 residues. Germline values: CDR1 KGHSH, CDR2 LQKENI. V lost 2 bases to trimming and J lost 0 bases, with 9 bases between them. CDR3 protein: CASSPFGLSTDTQYF. The CDR3 bases are TGTGCCAGCTCACCATTCGGTTTGAGCACAGATACGCAGTATTTT. The whole variable domain, filled in from reference TRBV18 and TRBJ2-3, reads NAGVMQNPRHLVRRRGQEARLRCSPMKGHSHVYWYRQLPEEGLKFMVYLQKENIIDESGMPKERFSAEFPKEGPSILRIQQVVRGDSAAYFCASSPFGLSTDTQYFGPGTRLTVL.

J is TRBJ1-6 and V is TRBV7-9; TRBD1 is a possible D gene (6 bases). The CDR3 is 16 residues long. V lost 5 bases, J lost 3 bases, and 14 bases lay in between. Germline loops: CDR1 SEHNR, CDR2 FQNEAQ (reference sequence). The DNA of the CDR3 is TGTGCCAGCAGCCACAGCGGGGGCGGCTATAATTCACCCCTCCACTTT. It encodes CASSHSGGGYNSPLHF.

This clone came up once. The chain joins TRBV27 to TRBJ2-7; 8 nucleotides match TRBD2. This CDR3 contains 16 residues. J gave up 0 bases and V 3 bases, and 7 bases lay outside the gene matches. From germline, CDR1 is MNHEY and CDR2 SMNVEV (reference sequence). CDR3 sequence reads: CASSFGPGLVSYEQYF. In nucleotides, the CDR3 is TGTGCCAGCAGTTTTGGGCCGGGACTAGTCTCCTACGAGCAGTACTTC.

This clone was counted a single time. The chain employs TRBV6-5 and TRBJ1-1, with a weak D call TRBD1 (6 bases). The CDR3 is 16 amino acids. Trimming took 2 bases from V and 6 from J, leaving 19 bases between them. CDR1 and CDR2 from the germline V gene are MNHEY and SVGAGI. This chain's CDR3 is CASSYLSARGRSEAFF. For the CDR3, the DNA is TGTGCCAGCAGTTACCTCTCCGCGAGGGGGAGGTCTGAAGCTTTCTTT.